One and the same sample provided the 10 T cell receptor beta chains below, sequenced in a study of T cells in Graves' hyperthyroidism and ophthalmopathy. Researchers amplified the TCR beta CDR3 regions from RNA transcripts. Researchers ran a first-round RT-PCR on the TCR CDR3 using the HTBI primer set. TCRdb re-called the multiplex PCR reads with MiXCR, one entry per CDR3 protein. Altogether about 380,000 distinct CDR3 sequences are present, less than 20% being singletons, with the ten largest covering 35% to 45%. The material sequenced was blood. The source of these receptors is a man aged 18-30 years with Graves' ophthalmopathy.

This clonotype has a count of ten or more. This sequence joins TRBV28 and TRBJ2-7; a possible D gene is TRBD1 (5 bases). The CDR3 loop spans 12 amino acids. The V end lost 6 bases, the J end lost 3 bases, and 9 bases lay between the germline ends. Germline CDR1 MDHEN, CDR2 SYDVKM. The CDR3 DNA reads as TGTGCCAGCAGGCAAGGGGACTACGAGCAGTACTTC. Amino acid sequence: CASRQGDYEQYF.

The chain is built from TRBV5-1 and TRBJ2-7, with D perhaps TRBD2 (6 bases). This CDR3 is 15 amino acids long. V was pared by 6 bases and J by 3 bases, with 19 bases between. Per the germline V gene, CDR1 is SGHRS and CDR2 is YFSETQ. The DNA for the CDR3 is TGCGCCAGCACCCGGGTGAGGGGAGGTCTCTACGAGCAGTACTTC. Residues: CASTRVRGGLYEQYF.

The count of this clonotype is one. The chain uses TRBV24-1 and TRBJ1-2; a weak D match, TRBD1 (5 bases). The CDR3 has 16 amino acids. V was pared by 2 bases and J by 6 bases, with 18 bases between. Germline V gene sequence: CDR1 KGHDR, CDR2 SFDVKD. The CDR3 spells CATSDSGRARGDGYTF. CDR3 nucleotides: TGTGCCACCAGTGATTCCGGACGGGCAAGAGGGGATGGCTACACCTTC.

This clonotype showed up many times. The chain uses TRBV12-3 or TRBV12-4 and TRBJ1-2; D is unresolved. CDR3 length: 14 residues. V dropped 5 bases and J dropped 1 base, with 11 bases sitting between them. CDR3: CASSTPSFNYGYTF. The CDR3, as DNA: TGTGCCAGCAGTACCCCGAGCTTTAACTATGGCTACACCTTC.

The chain combines TRBV2 with TRBJ1-4; a weak D match, TRBD1 (5 bases). Germline V CDR1 and CDR2: SNHLY, FYNNEI. CDR3 length: 14 residues. Trimming left V 6 bases short and J 8 bases short, with 16 bases between. Written as DNA, the CDR3 is TGTGCCAGCAGCGGCCTGGGACGAGGCGAAAAACTGTTTTTT. Its protein product is CASSGLGRGEKLFF.

The rearrangement uses TRBV12-3 or TRBV12-4 and TRBJ2-7, with a possible D match to TRBD2 (5 bases). The V gene lost 0 bases and the J gene lost 5 bases, with 14 bases spanning the gap. This CDR3 comprises 15 residues. The CDR3 bases are TGTGCCAGCAGTTTAGCGCGGGCCCCGCCCCACGAGCAGTACTTC. The encoded protein is CASSLARAPPHEQYF.

This chain uses TRBV20-1 with TRBJ2-5; 13 bases agree with TRBD2. The CDR3 totals 15 residues. V lost 6 bases and J lost 3; bases outside the gene matches: 7. Germline CDR1 and CDR2: DFQATT and SNEGSKA (reference sequence). Here the CDR3 reads CSADQLAGGKETQYF. CDR3 sequence (DNA): TGCAGTGCCGATCAACTAGCGGGGGGGAAAGAGACCCAGTACTTC.

This sequence joins TRBV7-2 and TRBJ2-2; the match to TRBD2 covers 7 bases. There are 16 residues in the CDR3. Trimming cost V 5 bases and J 4 bases; bases outside gene matches: 10. CDR1 is SGHTA, CDR2 FQGNSA, per germline. CDR3 in amino acids: CASSPLAGEVTGELFF. In DNA, the CDR3 is TGTGCCAGCAGCCCCCTGGCGGGAGAAGTCACCGGGGAGCTGTTTTTT.

This clonotype has a handful of counts. The chain is built from TRBV3-1 and TRBJ1-1; D call uncertain. Trimming cost V 2 bases and J 1 base, with 8 bases left between them. The CDR3 is made up of 14 amino acids. CDR1 and CDR2 from the germline V gene are LGHDT and YNNKEL (reference sequence). The CDR3 DNA sequence: TGTGCCAGCAGCCAAATGAGACAGAACACTGAAGCTTTCTTT. Translated, it gives CASSQMRQNTEAFF.

This clonotype was counted many times. CDR3 in amino acids: CSANKDSTYEQYF. The CDR3 DNA reads as TGCAGTGCCAATAAGGACAGTACCTACGAGCAGTACTTC. This chain uses TRBV20-1 with TRBJ2-7, with D possibly TRBD1 on 6 matching bases. Germline V lookup: CDR1 DFQATT, CDR2 SNEGSKA (reference sequence). V was trimmed by 6 bases and J by 2 bases, leaving 14 bases between them. The CDR3 is made up of 13 amino acids.